The clone carrying this T cell receptor beta chain occurred a few times. Its antigen is not identified. The rectum was sampled with one to two pinch biopsies at colonoscopy. The table came from immunoSEQ multiplex PCR; TCRdb's copy has only in-frame clones and leaves some out. The sample includes 44,000 or so clones, 78% of them seen just once. This specimen belongs to a study of pediatric ulcerative colitis. Trimming pared 2 bases from V and 4 bases from J, leaving 11 bases between. The germline V gene encodes CDR1 MNHEY and CDR2 SVGAGI. The CDR3 runs 14 residues. Findings and caveats of the study: Ulcerative colitis patients shared more blood-rectal clones than controls. Clonal expansions reduced rectal repertoire diversity in acute severe colitis.

The TCR originated in a girl aged 5-17 years with moderate ulcerative colitis. Material: gut tissue. This chain links TRBV6-5 with TRBJ1-1, with D perhaps TRBD1 (5 bases). The CDR3 loop is CASSYDSWSTEAFF. In DNA form, the CDR3 reads TGTGCCAGCAGTTACGACAGTTGGAGCACTGAAGCTTTCTTT.